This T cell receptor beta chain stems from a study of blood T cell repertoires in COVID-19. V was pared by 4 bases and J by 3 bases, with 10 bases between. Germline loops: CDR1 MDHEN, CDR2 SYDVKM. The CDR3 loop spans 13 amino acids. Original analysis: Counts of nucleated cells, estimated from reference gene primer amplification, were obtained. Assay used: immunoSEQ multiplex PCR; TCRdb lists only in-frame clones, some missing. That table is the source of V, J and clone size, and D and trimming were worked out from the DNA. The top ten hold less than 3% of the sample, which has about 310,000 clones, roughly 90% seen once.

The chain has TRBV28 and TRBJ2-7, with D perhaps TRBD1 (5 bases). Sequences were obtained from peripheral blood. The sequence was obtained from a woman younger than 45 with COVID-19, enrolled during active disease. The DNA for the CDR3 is TGTGCCAGCAGTTCACGACAGATCTACGAGCAGTACTTC. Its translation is CASSSRQIYEQYF.